The rows below give T cell receptor beta chains drawn from one sample of a study of blood T cell repertoires in COVID-19. Sequenced by immunoSEQ multiplex PCR; TCRdb stores in-frame clones only, minus some. The table has roughly 190,000 clones, around 83% seen once. The sample taken for sequencing was PBMCs or T cells enriched from blood (not recorded which). The receptor source for this set is a woman aged 30 to 39 who had been exposed to COVID-19. Each CDR3 is given with its conserved first and last residue. D genes are given only for firm matches. Clone size is shown for a subset of rows, as once, few, many or a class of expanded clone.

j_call d_call clone_size v_call cdr3_aa cdr3_nt
TRBJ1-5 TRBD1 NA TRBV9 CASSADRGGQPQHF TGTGCCAGCAGTGCAGACAGGGGAGGTCAGCCCCAGCATTTT
TRBJ2-2 NA NA TRBV7-8 CASSFQGGELFF TGTGCCAGCAGCTTCCAGGGCGGGGAGCTGTTTTTT
TRBJ2-7 TRBD2 NA TRBV11-2 CASSLDPDLAGGSYEQYF TGTGCCAGCAGCTTAGATCCCGACTTAGCGGGGGGTTCCTACGAGCAGTACTTC
TRBJ1-2 NA NA TRBV6-5 CASSQLGGNYGYTF TGTGCCAGCAGTCAACTCGGGGGGAACTATGGCTACACCTTC
TRBJ1-5 NA few TRBV6-5 CASSSRTKGLNQPQHF TGTGCCAGCAGTTCTCGGACAAAGGGGCTAAATCAGCCCCAGCATTTT
TRBJ2-3 NA NA TRBV3-1/TRBV3-2 CASSPTLTDRTDTQYF TGTGCCAGCAGCCCCACCCTCACAGACCGCACAGATACGCAGTATTTT
TRBJ1-5 NA NA TRBV19 CASSTPAGANQPQHF TGTGCCAGTAGTACCCCGGCAGGGGCCAATCAGCCCCAGCATTTT
TRBJ2-5 TRBD2 NA TRBV10-3 CAIRPGTSGGETQYF TGTGCCATCAGGCCCGGGACTAGCGGGGGAGAGACCCAGTACTTC
TRBJ1-2 NA NA TRBV19 CAGSTTRGYTF TGTGCCGGGAGTACTACTCGGGGCTACACCTTC
TRBJ2-7 NA NA TRBV5-1 CASSLAYEQYF TGCGCCAGCAGTCTCGCCTACGAGCAGTACTTC
TRBJ2-3 TRBD2 NA TRBV7-3 CASSLAGGQGGTQYF TGTGCCAGCAGCTTAGCGGGGGGCCAGGGTGGTACGCAGTATTTT
TRBJ2-2 NA few TRBV9 CASTYANTGELFF TGTGCCAGCACCTACGCGAACACCGGGGAGCTGTTTTTT
TRBJ1-1 NA once TRBV10-3 CAISGKTGNTEAFF TGTGCCATCAGTGGGAAGACAGGGAACACTGAAGCTTTCTTT
TRBJ1-1 NA once TRBV5-5 CASSPNLRGLEVNTEAFF TGTGCCAGCAGCCCGAACCTCCGGGGATTAGAGGTGAACACTGAAGCTTTCTTT
TRBJ1-2 TRBD1 NA TRBV23-1 CASSHRTGVHTF TGCGCCAGCAGTCACCGAACAGGGGTCCACACCTTC
TRBJ1-6 NA NA TRBV10-3 CAISESEGSSPLHF TGTGCCATCAGTGAGTCGGAGGGTAGTTCACCCCTCCACTTT
TRBJ2-7 TRBD1 NA TRBV25-1 CASSDPRAGGFSYEQYF TGTGCCAGCAGTGACCCCCGGGCAGGGGGATTCTCCTACGAGCAGTACTTC